This T cell receptor (beta chain) originates from a study of T cell responses to AZD1222 COVID-19 vaccine. As to this clone: Its antigen is still unknown.

CDR1 SGHDT and CDR2 YYEEEE come from the germline V gene. V trimming: 1 base; J trimming: 1 base; junction bases outside the gene matches: 5. The CDR3 has 17 residues. Profiled with immunoSEQ multiplex PCR; TCRdb holds only in-frame clones, not every one. This sample carries roughly 140,000 clones, over 70% of them seen once, and the ten largest clones take 8% to 10%. The study, taken as a whole, reports: At baseline, seropositivity was found in only six or seven AZD1222 recipients.

This receptor was obtained from an adult who received the AZD1222 COVID-19 vaccine. The chain joins TRBV5-6 to TRBJ2-5; TRBD2 aligns across 12 bases. The sample was peripheral blood, taken 28 days after the second AZD1222 dose. The CDR3 DNA reads as TGTGCCAGCAGCTTGTACCTAGCGGGAGGGCTCCAAGAGACCCAGTACTTC. It yields the protein CASSLYLAGGLQETQYF.